Listed below are T cell receptor beta chains from one sample, sequenced in a study of shared clonotypes between healthy human individuals. Sequenced by immunoSEQ multiplex PCR; TCRdb stores in-frame clones only, minus some. The table has nearly 1 million clones, approximately 76% seen once; the top ten hold approximately 1.5%. The sample comprised memory CD4+ T cells sorted from blood. The receptors shown here come from a man aged 18 to 30 in good health. The CDR3 runs from the conserved cysteine through the conserved F or W. D genes are given only for firm matches. Clone size is given for some rows only: seen once, a few or many times, or a class if the clone is expanded.

j_gene,abundance,d_gene,v_gene,CDR3nt,CDR3aa
TRBJ1-3,.,.,TRBV28,TGTGCCAGCAGCCGGGTACGTCAGTCTGGAAACACCATATATTTT,CASSRVRQSGNTIYF
TRBJ2-6,.,.,TRBV5-1,TGCGCCAGCAGCTTGAGTCAGATGGGCAACGTCCTGACTTTC,CASSLSQMGNVLTF
TRBJ1-2,.,.,TRBV7-2,TGTGCCAGCAGCTTAGTAAGGAGACACTATGGCTACACCTTC,CASSLVRRHYGYTF
TRBJ2-4,.,.,TRBV11-2,TGTGCCAGCAGTCCTTCGACAGGAGCCAAAAACATTCAGTACTTC,CASSPSTGAKNIQYF
TRBJ2-3,.,TRBD2,TRBV7-2,TGTGCCAGCAGCTTAATCCCGGGAGGGGGAACAGATACGCAGTATTTT,CASSLIPGGGTDTQYF
TRBJ2-2,few,.,TRBV7-9,TGTGCCAGCAGCCCTGACTGGATGGGGACCGGGGAGCTGTTTTTT,CASSPDWMGTGELFF
TRBJ2-7,few,.,TRBV7-2,TGTGCCAGCAGCCCCCGGGCAGGTCGAGCCTACGAGCAGTACTTC,CASSPRAGRAYEQYF
TRBJ1-2,.,.,TRBV6-5,TGTGCCAGTGCAGGGGCCGGCTATGGCTACACCTTC,CASAGAGYGYTF
TRBJ1-2,.,TRBD1,TRBV28,TGTGCCAGCAGTTTCTGGACAGGGGGGGATGGCTACACCTTC,CASSFWTGGDGYTF
TRBJ1-6,.,.,TRBV19,TGTGCCAGTAGCCTCAAGACCAATTCACCCCTCCACTTT,CASSLKTNSPLHF
TRBJ2-7,.,TRBD1,TRBV6-6,TGTGCCAGCAGGGAGGACAGGGCATTTGCCGAGCAGTACTTC,CASREDRAFAEQYF
TRBJ1-2,.,.,TRBV18,TGTGCCAGCTCACCTCGGCAGAGCTATGGCTACACCTTC,CASSPRQSYGYTF